The sequence of this T cell receptor beta chain was determined in a study of chemoradiotherapy in HPV16-positive cancers. Study-wide results and limits: Functional assays defining HPV-specific T cells used only a couple of HPV16-positive patients.

Clones were sequenced by immunoSEQ multiplex PCR, and TCRdb holds only the in-frame ones, with some missing. This table has some 6,600 clones, more than 65% appearing once. CDR3 length: 13 amino acids. Trimming removed 6 bases from V and 1 base from J, with 9 bases in between. Germline lookup yields CDR1 KGHSH and CDR2 LQKENI. About this clone: Antigen specificity is unknown.

The source is a human donor with HPV-associated anogenital cancer. The chain has TRBV18 and TRBJ1-1; D remains ambiguous. The specimen comprised tumor tissue, sampled from a patient who underwent chemoradiotherapy. CDR3 DNA sequence: TGTGCCAGCTCGTCACAAGAGAACACTGAAGCTTTCTTT. This encodes CASSSQENTEAFF.